Listed below are T cell receptor beta chains from one sample, sequenced in a study of beta chain features in type 1 diabetes. Sequencing used immunoSEQ multiplex PCR; TCRdb keeps in-frame clones, though not all of them. The table lists some 160,000 clones, about 8.1% of them singletons, with approximately 0.54% in the top ten. Sequenced input: central memory CD4+ T cells from blood. The source of these receptors is a woman in her late teens or twenties with type 1 diabetes. CDR3s include the opening cysteine and the closing phenylalanine or tryptophan.

v_gene: TRBV7-9
CDR3aa: CASSSGPRGRANNEQFF

v_gene: TRBV30
CDR3aa: CAWSRGPETQYF

v_gene: TRBV4-1
CDR3aa: CASTHLGLADTGELFF

v_gene: TRBV11-1
CDR3aa: CASSYTVAGASYNEQFF

v_gene: TRBV9
CDR3aa: CASSVALGGWNEQFF

v_gene: TRBV25-1
CDR3aa: CASKDSNYGYTF

v_gene: TRBV7-3
CDR3aa: CASSLRGVVDEQFF

v_gene: TRBV28
CDR3aa: CASSPGGGESSYEQYF

v_gene: TRBV9
CDR3aa: CASSGQQATTEAFF

v_gene: TRBV5-1
CDR3aa: CASSRILGGEKLFF

v_gene: TRBV7-9
CDR3aa: CASSQDRAGYEQYF

v_gene: TRBV13
CDR3aa: CASSSRGQPQHF

v_gene: TRBV11-2
CDR3aa: CASSSPRGRGGTGELFF

v_gene: TRBV4-1
CDR3aa: CASSQVKASGRARRQETQYF

v_gene: TRBV15
CDR3aa: CAVPQRVAGGPGNEQFF

v_gene: TRBV6-5
CDR3aa: CASLSGHEQYF

v_gene: TRBV9
CDR3aa: CASSLIPQNYGYTF

v_gene: TRBV7-2
CDR3aa: CASSLSGGTPGELFF

v_gene: TRBV6-6
CDR3aa: CASSYSGVMNTEAFF

v_gene: TRBV7-2
CDR3aa: CASSPTGTVHTGELFF

v_gene: TRBV7-9
CDR3aa: CASSLGTGSYEQYF

v_gene: TRBV7-7
CDR3aa: CASSLAVGGSTQYF

v_gene: TRBV29-1
CDR3aa: CSVGGARGGETQYF

v_gene: TRBV7-2
CDR3aa: CASSYRGADTQYF

v_gene: TRBV6-5
CDR3aa: CASSYTGALGYTF

v_gene: TRBV29-1
CDR3aa: CSVARDMNTEAFF

v_gene: TRBV9
CDR3aa: CASSVSLFSGRGSDEQYF

v_gene: TRBV7-2
CDR3aa: CASSLAGGETQYF

v_gene: TRBV19
CDR3aa: CASSRAASETQYF

v_gene: TRBV6-5
CDR3aa: CASSTHNEQFF

v_gene: TRBV7-3
CDR3aa: CASSLYPYYEQYF

v_gene: TRBV11-2
CDR3aa: CASSTQGDEQFF

v_gene: TRBV5-6
CDR3aa: CASSLVTSTDTQYF

v_gene: TRBV5-4
CDR3aa: CASSSDSYGYTF

v_gene: TRBV6-5
CDR3aa: CASRQGGNTGELFF

v_gene: TRBV29-1
CDR3aa: CSARQGQGTGELFF

v_gene: TRBV19
CDR3aa: CASAQPGQGAKEQYF

v_gene: TRBV5-4
CDR3aa: CASSHQTGYGYTF

v_gene: TRBV18
CDR3aa: CASSPPYGGLGEQYF

v_gene: TRBV5-1
CDR3aa: CASSLRQGSAEAFF

v_gene: TRBV19
CDR3aa: CASTQLGGQNTIYF

v_gene: TRBV4-3
CDR3aa: CASSQDGRGITGELFF

v_gene: TRBV14
CDR3aa: CASSQVRRDLKDTQYF

v_gene: TRBV7-2
CDR3aa: CASSPGDTEAFF

v_gene: TRBV7-9
CDR3aa: CASSPRPGDYNEQFF

v_gene: TRBV7-2
CDR3aa: CASSRDSNEKLFF

v_gene: TRBV10-3
CDR3aa: CAISEADSGANVLTF

v_gene: TRBV5-4
CDR3aa: CASSLAAGTYNEQFF

v_gene: TRBV6-6
CDR3aa: CASSRTGYGYTF

v_gene: TRBV28
CDR3aa: CASSKAAIYEQYF

v_gene: TRBV6-5
CDR3aa: CASSSAGTENTEAFF

v_gene: TRBV7-2
CDR3aa: CASSSTAGAVYNEQFF

v_gene: TRBV7-2
CDR3aa: CASSQAGYGYTF

v_gene: TRBV5-1
CDR3aa: CASSLAPSGGDNEQFF

v_gene: TRBV7-9
CDR3aa: CASSLGDRGANEKLFF